These 14 T cell receptor beta chains came from one sample sequenced in a study of T cells after yellow fever vaccination. One entry per CDR3 protein, called by TCRdb with MiXCR from the 5' RACE reads. The sample carries 150,000 to 200,000 distinct CDR3 sequences, roughly 9.6% recorded once. Sequences were derived from CD8+ T cells sorted from PBMCs, sampled 15 days after the yellow fever booster vaccination. The receptors here all came from a young man who received the YFV17D yellow fever vaccine.

This clonotype was seen a handful of times. The rearrangement joins TRBV2 to TRBJ2-3; unclear D gene. The germline gives CDR1 SNHLY, CDR2 FYNNEI. Trimming removed 6 bases from V and 6 bases from J, with 19 bases in between. This CDR3 has 15 amino acids. In DNA form, the CDR3 reads TGTGCCAGCAGCTACTTGGACCGGGCCTCGGATACGCAGTATTTT. This encodes CASSYLDRASDTQYF.

In its sample, this clonotype was seen many times. CDR3 coding DNA: TGTGCCAGCAGCCAATGGCGGGGATCCTACAATGAGCAGTTCTTC. Translated, it gives CASSQWRGSYNEQFF. The V call is TRBV14, the J call TRBJ2-1; possibly TRBD2 for D (6 bases). The V end was cut by 2 bases, the J end by 1 base, with 9 bases between. The CDR3 consists of 15 residues. CDR1 and CDR2 (germline): SGHDN, FVKESK.

This sequence joins TRBV10-3 and TRBJ1-1; maybe TRBD1 (6 bases). V lost 7 bases to trimming and J lost 4 bases, with 13 bases between them. The length of the CDR3 is 13 residues. Germline CDR1 is ENHRY and CDR2 is SYGVKD. In DNA, the CDR3 is TGTGCCATCACTGCGGGAGGGGGCACTGAAGCTTTCTTT. Protein sequence: CAITAGGGTEAFF.

This clonotype was seen at least ten times. The chain has TRBV27 and TRBJ1-5, with D uncertain. This CDR3 region has 16 residues. Trimming took 6 bases from V and 3 from J, leaving 18 bases between them. In germline, CDR1 is MNHEY, CDR2 SMNVEV (reference sequence). CDR3 nucleotide sequence: TGTGCCAGCAGCACCCTTCCCCGGGCCCCCAATCAGCCCCAGCATTTT. Its protein is CASSTLPRAPNQPQHF.

The rearrangement links TRBV23-1 to TRBJ1-5, with 9 bases that match TRBD1. TRBV23-1 is sorted into the ORF group, with uncertain function. After removal of 7 bases from V and 1 base from J, the junction contained 17 bases not matched to a gene. This CDR3 has 19 residues. The DNA of the CDR3 is TGCGCCAGCACTGGAACCGGGACAGGGTGCGAAAGGAGCAATCAGCCCCAGCATTTT. It translates to CASTGTGTGCERSNQPQHF.

This clonotype appeared a few times. This chain links TRBV4-2 with TRBJ2-3; 7 bases map to TRBD2. CDR1 LGHNA and CDR2 YNFKEQ come from the germline V gene. The CDR3 runs to 16 residues. V was clipped by 6 bases and J by 5 bases; unmatched bases: 14. CDR3 amino acids: CASSTAGASGLDTQYF. CDR3 DNA: TGTGCCAGCAGTACCGCCGGGGCTAGCGGTTTAGATACGCAGTATTTT.

Many counts were recorded for this clonotype. The V and J genes are TRBV4-3 and TRBJ1-5; D gene unclear. The length of the CDR3 is 15 residues. From germline, CDR1 is LGHNA and CDR2 YSLEER. Trimming stripped 0 bases from V and 0 bases from J, with 6 bases between. The CDR3 sequence is CASSQDGGSNQPQHF. CDR3 coding DNA: TGCGCCAGCAGCCAAGATGGAGGTAGCAATCAGCCCCAGCATTTT.

This clonotype was picked up a small number of times. The chain employs TRBV29-1 and TRBJ2-2, with D perhaps given as TRBD1 or TRBD2 (5 bases each). V lost 4 bases, J lost 6 bases, and 9 bases lay in between. The CDR3 extends over 12 amino acids. Germline V gene data show CDR1 as SQVTM and CDR2 as ANQGSEA. The CDR3 region is CSVVSGPGELFF. The CDR3, as DNA: TGCAGCGTTGTCTCGGGGCCCGGGGAGCTGTTTTTT.

This clonotype was counted ten times or more. V is TRBV29-1 and J is TRBJ2-3; 8 bases are a match to TRBD2. Germline V gene sequence: CDR1 SQVTM, CDR2 ANQGSEA. CDR3 length equals 15 residues. V shed 0 bases, J shed 4 bases, and the junction held 6 bases outside the gene matches. The CDR3 DNA follows: TGCAGCGTTGAAGACGGGTCGGGAGGGCCAGATACGCAGTATTTT. This encodes CSVEDGSGGPDTQYF.

The genes are TRBV4-1 and TRBJ2-7; TRBD1 aligns across 7 bases. The V gene's germline CDR1 is MGHRA and CDR2 YSYEKL. V was pared by 1 base and J by 1 base, with 4 bases of the junction left unmatched. CDR3 length: 15 amino acids. CDR3 in amino acids: CASSQVWDRSYEQYF. The CDR3 region has the DNA TGCGCCAGCAGCCAAGTCTGGGACAGATCCTACGAGCAGTACTTC.

This clonotype turned up a few times. The V and J genes are TRBV2 and TRBJ1-2; no reliable D call. The CDR3 spans 13 residues. V was shortened by 2 bases and J by 6 bases, with 10 bases between the two germline ends. Germline CDR1 reads SNHLY; CDR2 reads FYNNEI. The CDR3, as DNA: TGTGCCAGCAGTGAATTCCGGGGAGATGGCTACACCTTC. Protein product: CASSEFRGDGYTF.

This clonotype appeared many times. This chain uses TRBV1 with TRBJ2-7; the table's D call, TRBD1, has no DNA check behind it. TRBV1 constitutes a pseudogene. The CDR3 has 15 residues. Here the CDR3 DNA reads TGCACCAGCAGCCGCCATTGGGACACAGCCTACGAGCAGTACTTC. Its translation is CTSSRHWDTAYEQYF.

The V and J genes are TRBV29-1 and TRBJ1-2; D uncertain. Looked up from germline, CDR1 is SQVTM and CDR2 is ANQGSEA. Deletions cut 4 bases from V and 0 bases from J, with 12 bases between. The CDR3 has 14 residues. The CDR3 loop reads CSVAGGGPNYGYTF. DNA for the CDR3: TGCAGCGTTGCGGGAGGCGGGCCTAACTATGGCTACACCTTC.

In its sample, this clonotype was seen many times. J is TRBJ2-1 and V is TRBV4-3, with D tentatively TRBD2 (6 bases). CDR3 size: 16 residues. The germline gives CDR1 LGHNA, CDR2 YSLEER. Trimming removed 1 base at V and 8 bases at J, with 18 bases between. In DNA form, the CDR3 reads TGCGCCAGCAGCCAAGCCCCCGGGACTGTGGGAGATGAGCAGTTCTTC. It specifies CASSQAPGTVGDEQFF.